This paragraph reports one T cell receptor (beta chain). Its target is unknown. The data belong to a study of OX40 agonist ivuxolimab in advanced cancers. The length of the CDR3 is 15 residues. V shed 6 bases and J 0 bases; nucleotides not matched to a gene: 9. Germline V gives CDR1 SQVTM, CDR2 ANQGSEA. Generated by immunoSEQ multiplex PCR, the TCRdb table keeps only in-frame clones and is missing some. This repertoire shows around 20,000 clones, around 76% found once; its top ten account for roughly 9%. Broader study findings: Low normalized T-cell clonal expansion also characterized some of the nonresponders.

V usage is TRBV29-1 and J usage is TRBJ1-1; 8 bases map to TRBD1. The material was CD4+ or CD8+ T cells sorted from blood, obtained in a trial of the OX40 agonist ivuxolimab. The receptor was derived from an adult with an advanced solid tumor such as melanoma, head and neck, liver or kidney cancer. DNA of the CDR3: TGCAGCGTGAAGGGACAGGAATGGATGAACACTGAAGCTTTCTTT. Residues: CSVKGQEWMNTEAFF.